These T cell receptor beta chains were read from a single sample in a study of T-cell memory formation after mild COVID-19. TCRdb passed the 5' RACE reads through MiXCR, listing each CDR3 protein once. Here the sample spans about 320,000 distinct CDR3 sequences, roughly an eighth being singletons. The sequenced sample consisted of PBMCs or a T cell subset sorted from them (not recorded which). The origin of the receptors is a man aged 18-30 years who had mild COVID-19 (a few samples of this study predate the infection). Cell type and time point are not known. Each CDR3 is given with its conserved first and last residue. The order of the fields is D gene, CDR3 length, V gene, clone size, J gene, CDR3 DNA, CDR3 protein. D genes are given only for firm matches. Not every row has a clone size; where given, it reads once, few, many or a size class.

D: -
length: 14
V: TRBV9
size: -
J: TRBJ1-2
DNA: TGTGCCAGCAGCGTAGGCGCAGGGGACTATGGCTACACCTTC
CDR3: CASSVGAGDYGYTF

D: -
length: 16
V: TRBV5-1
size: few
J: TRBJ1-2
DNA: TGCGCCAGCAGCTTGGCCTATATCGAAGGTGGCTATGGCTACACCTTC
CDR3: CASSLAYIEGGYGYTF

D: -
length: 11
V: TRBV7-9
size: few
J: TRBJ1-4
DNA: TGTGCCAGCCAGGGAGGTGAAAAACTGTTTTTT
CDR3: CASQGGEKLFF

D: TRBD1
length: 13
V: TRBV7-9
size: -
J: TRBJ1-1
DNA: TGTGCCAGCAACCGGGACAGGGTTTCTGAAGCTTTCTTT
CDR3: CASNRDRVSEAFF

D: -
length: 14
V: TRBV7-9
size: -
J: TRBJ1-2
DNA: TGTGCCAGCAGCTCGTGGGGGGCTGGGGATGGCTACACCTTC
CDR3: CASSSWGAGDGYTF

D: TRBD1
length: 17
V: TRBV10-3
size: -
J: TRBJ2-6
DNA: TGTGCCATCAAGGGCGGGACAGGGGTATCTGGGGCCAACGTCCTGACTTTC
CDR3: CAIKGGTGVSGANVLTF

D: -
length: 16
V: TRBV11-2
size: -
J: TRBJ2-5
DNA: TGTGCCAGCAGCCTCCGGGACATAAACTACCAAGAGACCCAGTACTTC
CDR3: CASSLRDINYQETQYF

D: TRBD1
length: 15
V: TRBV7-3
size: many
J: TRBJ2-7
DNA: TGTGCCAGCAGCTCCGGGACAGGCTCCCAGAAGGAGCAGTACTTC
CDR3: CASSSGTGSQKEQYF

D: -
length: 15
V: TRBV4-3
size: -
J: TRBJ1-1
DNA: TGCGCCAGCAGCCAAGATCGGTGGGGAAGGGCTGAAGCTTTCTTT
CDR3: CASSQDRWGRAEAFF

D: -
length: 12
V: TRBV5-1
size: many
J: TRBJ2-1
DNA: TGCGCCAGCAGCTTGGAGGGGTATGAGCAGTTCTTC
CDR3: CASSLEGYEQFF

D: TRBD1
length: 15
V: TRBV6-2/TRBV6-3
size: -
J: TRBJ2-7
DNA: TGTGCCAGCAGTTATGACAGGGGACTTCGGAAGGAGCAGTACTTC
CDR3: CASSYDRGLRKEQYF

D: -
length: 13
V: TRBV4-1
size: -
J: TRBJ1-5
DNA: TGCGCCAGCAGCCTACTACAGGGTGGGCCCCAGCATTTT
CDR3: CASSLLQGGPQHF

D: -
length: 14
V: TRBV7-9
size: -
J: TRBJ2-4
DNA: TGTGCCAGCAGTTTTTCCCCGGGGCATGGGGTTGAGTACTTC
CDR3: CASSFSPGHGVEYF

D: -
length: 13
V: TRBV4-1
size: -
J: TRBJ1-2
DNA: TGCGCCAGCAGACAGGGTTTTAAGGACGGCTACACCTTC
CDR3: CASRQGFKDGYTF

D: TRBD2
length: 16
V: TRBV4-2
size: few
J: TRBJ2-3
DNA: TGTGCCAGCAGCCAGAGAGCGGGGGGGAACACAGATACGCAGTATTTT
CDR3: CASSQRAGGNTDTQYF

D: -
length: 13
V: TRBV12-3/TRBV12-4
size: many
J: TRBJ2-7
DNA: TGTGCCATCTCAAGGACTTCGAAAAACGAGCAGTACTTC
CDR3: CAISRTSKNEQYF

D: -
length: 15
V: TRBV6-2/TRBV6-3
size: -
J: TRBJ2-7
DNA: TGTGCCAGCAGTTACACCGGCTTCCGAGGGGGAGAGCAGTACTTC
CDR3: CASSYTGFRGGEQYF

D: -
length: 11
V: TRBV5-6
size: -
J: TRBJ1-2
DNA: TGTGCCAGCAGCTTGTCCGGTGGCTACACCTTC
CDR3: CASSLSGGYTF

D: -
length: 13
V: TRBV5-1
size: -
J: TRBJ1-2
DNA: TGCGCCAGCAGCCCCACCCTGGGCGAGGGCTACACCTTC
CDR3: CASSPTLGEGYTF

D: -
length: 15
V: TRBV23-1
size: -
J: TRBJ2-5
DNA: TGCGCCAGCAGTCAATCCCCAGGGATCGAAGAGACCCAGTACTTC
CDR3: CASSQSPGIEETQYF

D: -
length: 13
V: TRBV6-5
size: -
J: TRBJ1-4
DNA: TGTGCCAGCAGTTACTCGCCTAATGAAAAACTGTTTTTT
CDR3: CASSYSPNEKLFF

D: -
length: 14
V: TRBV27
size: -
J: TRBJ1-2
DNA: TGTGCCAGCAGATCCCTACAGTTTAACTATGGCTACACCTTC
CDR3: CASRSLQFNYGYTF

D: TRBD1
length: 13
V: TRBV12-3/TRBV12-4
size: few
J: TRBJ1-5
DNA: TGTGCCAGCAGTTCTCAGGGGGAACAGCCCCAGCATTTT
CDR3: CASSSQGEQPQHF

D: TRBD2
length: 16
V: TRBV6-5
size: -
J: TRBJ2-7
DNA: TGTGCCAGCAGTTACTCGGTCCTAGCGGGATACTACGAGCAGTACTTC
CDR3: CASSYSVLAGYYEQYF

D: TRBD2
length: 16
V: TRBV5-1
size: -
J: TRBJ2-7
DNA: TGCGCCAGCAGCGGCAGCGGGGGCTCGTTAAGTTACGAGCAGTACTTC
CDR3: CASSGSGGSLSYEQYF

D: TRBD1
length: 15
V: TRBV12-3/TRBV12-4
size: -
J: TRBJ2-7
DNA: TGTGCCAGCAGTGCGGGACAGGTTAACTCCTACGAGCAGTACTTC
CDR3: CASSAGQVNSYEQYF

D: TRBD1
length: 16
V: TRBV6-2/TRBV6-3
size: few
J: TRBJ1-1
DNA: TGTGCCAGCAGTCGCGGGACAGGGACGACTTACACTGAAGCTTTCTTT
CDR3: CASSRGTGTTYTEAFF

D: -
length: 15
V: TRBV6-2/TRBV6-3
size: few
J: TRBJ1-5
DNA: TGTGCCAGCAGATCAGCCGGAAGCAGGGGTCAGCCCCAGCATTTT
CDR3: CASRSAGSRGQPQHF

D: TRBD1
length: 19
V: TRBV7-8
size: few
J: TRBJ1-5
DNA: TGTGCCAGCAGCTTGACCGGGACAGGGGGCATGGAAAGCAATCAGCCCCAGCATTTT
CDR3: CASSLTGTGGMESNQPQHF

D: -
length: 14
V: TRBV18
size: -
J: TRBJ2-7
DNA: TGTGCCAGCTCACCACCAGGAGGGACCTACGAGCAGTACTTC
CDR3: CASSPPGGTYEQYF

D: -
length: 12
V: TRBV29-1
size: -
J: TRBJ1-1
DNA: TGCAGCGTCGACTCGAGCGGATTCGAAGCTTTCTTT
CDR3: CSVDSSGFEAFF

D: TRBD1
length: 16
V: TRBV3-1
size: few
J: TRBJ2-3
DNA: TGTGCCAGCAGCACGTCCGACAGGGGCTACACAGATACGCAGTATTTT
CDR3: CASSTSDRGYTDTQYF

D: -
length: 15
V: TRBV4-3
size: few
J: TRBJ1-1
DNA: TGCGCCAGCAGCCAAGCGGACCGCTTTCCCCTTGAAGCTTTCTTT
CDR3: CASSQADRFPLEAFF

D: -
length: 15
V: TRBV9
size: few
J: TRBJ2-2
DNA: TGTGCCAGCAGCCCCGGGGGGCGCCACACCGGGGAGCTGTTTTTT
CDR3: CASSPGGRHTGELFF

D: TRBD1
length: 15
V: TRBV7-9
size: few
J: TRBJ2-7
DNA: TGTGCCAGCAGCCCTACGGGACAGAGCCTAGAGGAGCAGTACTTC
CDR3: CASSPTGQSLEEQYF

D: -
length: 14
V: TRBV5-1
size: few
J: TRBJ1-2
DNA: TGCGCCAGCAGCTTGTCAGTCAGCAACTATGGCTACACCTTC
CDR3: CASSLSVSNYGYTF

D: -
length: 12
V: TRBV29-1
size: -
J: TRBJ2-5
DNA: TGCAGCGTTGAAAGGGGGTTACAGACCCAGTACTTC
CDR3: CSVERGLQTQYF

D: TRBD1
length: 14
V: TRBV11-2
size: -
J: TRBJ1-2
DNA: TGTGCCAGCAGCCCCCCGGACAGGGTGGACGGCTACACCTTC
CDR3: CASSPPDRVDGYTF

D: -
length: 13
V: TRBV5-1
size: -
J: TRBJ2-7
DNA: TGCGCCAGCAGCTTGGCACAGGGCAACGAGCAGTACTTC
CDR3: CASSLAQGNEQYF

D: -
length: 14
V: TRBV20-1
size: -
J: TRBJ2-2
DNA: TGCAGTGCTAGAGGTTGGGACTACACCGGGGAGCTGTTTTTT
CDR3: CSARGWDYTGELFF

D: TRBD2
length: 15
V: TRBV7-2
size: many
J: TRBJ2-1
DNA: TGTGCCAGCAGGGGATCTAGCGGGAGCTACAATGAGCAGTTCTTC
CDR3: CASRGSSGSYNEQFF

D: TRBD1
length: 15
V: TRBV9
size: few
J: TRBJ2-2
DNA: TGTGCCAGCAGCGTATTGGACAGGGCGATCGGGGAGCTGTTTTTT
CDR3: CASSVLDRAIGELFF

D: -
length: 15
V: TRBV7-2
size: many
J: TRBJ1-5
DNA: TGTGCCAGCAGCCCAAGGGGTTATAGCAATCAGCCCCAGCATTTT
CDR3: CASSPRGYSNQPQHF

D: -
length: 13
V: TRBV29-1
size: few
J: TRBJ2-5
DNA: TGCAGCGTTGAAGGGTCGGGCCAAGAGACCCAGTACTTC
CDR3: CSVEGSGQETQYF

D: TRBD1
length: 18
V: TRBV28
size: few
J: TRBJ1-5
DNA: TGTGCCAGCAGACAACATACCTTGAGGAGGGGGCGCAATCAGCCCCAGCATTTT
CDR3: CASRQHTLRRGRNQPQHF